This TCR beta chain was retrieved from a study of blood T cells in healthy people across ages. Findings and caveats of the study: Roughly linear declines in TCR beta diversity per million T cells occurred with age. It was not possible, with unsorted PBMCs, to conclusively compare naive and antigen-experienced cells. Both naive CD4+ cell counts and diversity were greater in long-lived donors than in aged donors.

V lost 6 bases and J 1 base, leaving 16 bases between the germline ends. This CDR3 contains 15 residues. The germline V gene encodes CDR1 DFQATT and CDR2 SNEGSKA (reference sequence). Using a J-beta primer mix together with a sample-barcoded 5' primer, a second PCR was run for about 7 to 12 cycles. Via MiXCR, TCRdb re-called the 5' RACE reads, giving one row per CDR3 protein. This sample has some 1,000,000 distinct CDR3 sequences; 20% to 25% occur once, and the top ten carry around 0.75%. This clonotype showed up many times. What it binds is unknown. This sample also appeared in a second study, on T cells of mothers and their children. That study adds: An overlap that was slightly higher, though non-significant, was seen in related mother-child pairs versus unrelated pairs.

Sequencing was done on a sample of blood. The TCR sequence derives from a girl aged 2 to 10 in good health. The J gene is TRBJ2-1, the V gene TRBV20-1, with D perhaps TRBD2 (6 bases). CDR3 sequence: CSAPRRETSYNEQFF. As DNA, the CDR3 is TGCAGTGCCCCCAGGAGGGAGACTTCCTACAATGAGCAGTTCTTC.